This TCR beta chain was found in a study of T-cell memory formation after mild COVID-19. For the study at large: Among the donors, TCR clusters were largely specific to each donor.

After 5'RACE with constant-segment primers, TCR alpha and TCR beta cDNA libraries carrying sample barcodes and UMIs were obtained. TCRdb recomputed calls from the 5' RACE reads with MiXCR, one row per CDR3 protein. Here the sample spans 200,000 to 250,000 distinct CDR3 sequences, 9.5% being singletons. With regard to this clonotype: Its antigen is unknown.

Study-level points and caveats: Contracting clones, day 15 to 85, had balanced CD4/CD8, and later expanders favored CD4+. Pre-infection memory harbored some responding clones, suggesting cross-reactive memory joined.

Source material: PBMCs or a T cell subset sorted from them (not recorded which). The sequence was collected from a man aged 18 to 29 who had mild COVID-19 (a few samples of this study predate the infection). Cell type and time point are not known.

The CDR3 nucleotides are TGTGCCAGCAGCCCGATGACAGGGCTAAATGAAAAACTGTTTTTT. Amino acids: CASSPMTGLNEKLFF. The chain employs TRBV4-2 and TRBJ1-4, with TRBD1 matching 7 bases. The CDR3 loop spans 15 amino acids. Germline trimming cut 4 bases from V and 5 bases from J; bases unmatched to any gene: 7. In germline, CDR1 is LGHNA, CDR2 YNFKEQ.